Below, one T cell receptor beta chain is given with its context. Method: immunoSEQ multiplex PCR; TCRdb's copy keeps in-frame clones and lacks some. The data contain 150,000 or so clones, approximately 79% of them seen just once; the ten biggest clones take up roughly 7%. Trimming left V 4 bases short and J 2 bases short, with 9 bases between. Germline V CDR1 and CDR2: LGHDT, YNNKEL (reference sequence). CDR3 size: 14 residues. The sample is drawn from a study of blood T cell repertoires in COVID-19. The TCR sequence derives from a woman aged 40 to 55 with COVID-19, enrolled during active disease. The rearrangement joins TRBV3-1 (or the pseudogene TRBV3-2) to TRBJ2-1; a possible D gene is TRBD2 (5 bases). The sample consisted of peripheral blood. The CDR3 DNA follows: TGTGCCAGCAGCCTGCGGGCAGCCTACAATGAGCAGTTCTTC. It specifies CASSLRAAYNEQFF.